This T cell receptor (beta chain) is drawn from a study of cytomegalovirus exposure and HLA in healthy donors. This CDR3 region has 16 residues. CDR1 LGHNA and CDR2 YSLEER come from the germline V gene. Trimming took off 1 base at V and 0 bases at J, with 12 bases between the two ends. PCR amplification relied on 60 Vbeta primers (plus 13 Jbeta primers). Sequencing used immunoSEQ multiplex PCR; TCRdb keeps in-frame clones, though not all of them. The sample lists about 130,000 clones; around three quarters were seen once. This sequence originates from a middle-aged man in good health and CMV-seronegative. Sample: PBMCs. The rearrangement uses TRBV4-3 and TRBJ1-1; D is perhaps TRBD1 (5 bases). CDR3 region: CASSQARQPMNTEAFF. CDR3 sequence (DNA): TGCGCCAGCAGCCAAGCAAGACAGCCGATGAACACTGAAGCTTTCTTT.